Following are 30 T cell receptor beta chains from one sample sequenced in a study of T cell repertoires in cytomegalovirus infection. MiXCR, run by TCRdb on the reads, gives a single entry per CDR3 protein. In the table there are some 440,000 distinct CDR3 sequences, approximately 30% of which are singletons. The sequenced material came from PBMCs. The receptors were gathered from a human donor in good health (CMV status not recorded). Some clones in this sample may be carry-over from other donors' samples.

V gene TRBV7-9 combines with J gene TRBJ2-2; D may be TRBD1 or TRBD2 (5 bases each). The CDR3 runs 14 residues. Germline V gene data show CDR1 as SEHNR and CDR2 as FQNEAQ (reference sequence). Trimming took 5 bases from V and 5 from J, leaving 12 bases between them. The CDR3 DNA is TGTGCCAGCAGCACGGGACCAAGGACCGGGGAGCTGTTTTTT. Translating gives CASSTGPRTGELFF. Full variable domain (rest looked up from reference TRBV7-9 and TRBJ2-2): DTGVSQNPRHKITKRGQNVTFRCDPISEHNRLYWYRQTLGQGPEFLTYFQNEAQLEKSRLLSDRFSAERPKGSFSTLEIQRTEQGDSAMYLCASSTGPRTGELFFGEGSRLTVL.

This rearrangement joins TRBV5-1 to TRBJ2-3; 7 nucleotides line up with TRBD1. V was clipped by 2 bases and J by 5 bases; unmatched bases: 11. CDR3 length: 16 amino acids. Germline V CDR1 and CDR2: SGHRS, YFSETQ. CDR3 nucleotide sequence: TGCGCCAGCAGCTTACCACAGGGGACAGTGTTAGATACGCAGTATTTT. Protein sequence: CASSLPQGTVLDTQYF. The variable domain in full, completed from reference TRBV5-1 and TRBJ2-3, reads KAGVTQTPRYLIKTRGQQVTLSCSPISGHRSVSWYQQTPGQGLQFLFEYFSETQRNKGNFPGRFSGRQFSNSRSEMNVSTLELGDSALYLCASSLPQGTVLDTQYFGPGTRLTVL.

This chain joins TRBV19 and TRBJ2-7; TRBD1 agrees at 8 bases. Germline V gives CDR1 LNHDA, CDR2 SQIVND (reference sequence). V lost 2 bases to trimming and J lost 2 bases; unmatched junction nucleotides: 2. The CDR3 sequence is 14 residues long. For the CDR3, the DNA is TGTGCCAGTAGTATAACAGGGGGTCCCTACGAGCAGTACTTC. Translating gives CASSITGGPYEQYF.

The chain combines TRBV30 with TRBJ2-1; D call uncertain. This CDR3 contains 12 residues. Looked up from germline, CDR1 is GTSNPN and CDR2 is SVGIG (reference sequence). V shed 0 bases and J shed 6 bases, with 6 bases lying between them. The CDR3 spells CAWSVGSNEQFF. CDR3 bases: TGTGCCTGGAGTGTAGGCAGCAATGAGCAGTTCTTC. The full variable domain, rest sourced from reference TRBV30 and TRBJ2-1, is SQTIHQWPATLVQPVGSPLSLECTVEGTSNPNLYWYRQAAGRGLQLLFYSVGIGQISSEVPQNLSASRPQDRQFILSSKKLLLSDSGFYLCAWSVGSNEQFFGPGTRLTVL.

This clonotype was detected a few times. The rearrangement uses TRBV5-4 and TRBJ1-2, with D maybe TRBD1 (6 bases). The germline gives CDR1 SGHNT, CDR2 YYREEE (reference sequence). Trimming stripped 3 bases from V and 4 bases from J, with 13 bases between. CDR3 length: 14 amino acids. CDR3 nucleotide sequence: TGTGCCAGCAGCTACAACAGGGACCTCTATGGCTACACCTTC. Its protein product is CASSYNRDLYGYTF.

The chain combines TRBV5-5 with TRBJ1-1; 10 bases agree with TRBD1. Looked up from germline, CDR1 is SGHKS and CDR2 is YYEKEE (reference sequence). J was trimmed by 1 base and V by 3 bases; bases with no gene match: 6. The CDR3 consists of 16 residues. The CDR3 is CASSSRGQGGNTEAFF. The CDR3, as DNA: TGTGCCAGCAGCTCCCGAGGACAGGGGGGGAACACTGAAGCTTTCTTT.

This CDR3 reads CASSLGVRNTEAFF. CDR3 bases: TGTGCCAGCAGCTTAGGGGTCAGGAACACTGAAGCTTTCTTT. The chain joins TRBV7-9 to TRBJ1-1; D gene unclear. Germline V gene data show CDR1 as SEHNR and CDR2 as FQNEAQ (reference sequence). V dropped 1 base and J dropped 1 base, with 7 bases sitting between them. The CDR3 covers 14 residues.

The chain employs TRBV29-1 and TRBJ1-5; TRBD1 aligns across 8 bases. The trim removed 0 bases at V and 1 base at J, leaving 5 bases unmatched. Germline V CDR1 and CDR2: SQVTM, ANQGSEA. CDR3 length: 16 amino acids. In DNA form, the CDR3 reads TGCAGCGTTGAAGATCTCAGGGGGCCGAGCAATCAGCCCCAGCATTTT. Encoded protein: CSVEDLRGPSNQPQHF.

The chain is built from TRBV6-2 or TRBV6-3 and TRBJ2-1; D unresolved. The germline CDR1 and CDR2 sequences are MNHEY and SVGEGT. There are 15 residues in the CDR3. Trimming took 2 bases from V and 2 from J, leaving 10 bases between them. As DNA, the CDR3 is TGTGCCAGCAGTTACCTGAAGAGCCCCTACAATGAGCAGTTCTTC. It specifies CASSYLKSPYNEQFF.

The chain combines TRBV2 with TRBJ1-5, with D unclear. Germline V lookup: CDR1 SNHLY, CDR2 FYNNEI. This CDR3 is built from 14 residues. With 4 bases removed from V and 3 bases from J, the gap between germline ends came to 10 bases. The CDR3 loop reads CASSGEGYNQPQHF. As DNA, the CDR3 is TGTGCCAGCAGTGGGGAAGGCTACAATCAGCCCCAGCATTTT. The whole variable domain, filled in from reference TRBV2 and TRBJ1-5, reads EPEVTQTPSHQVTQMGQEVILRCVPISNHLYFYWYRQILGQKVEFLVSFYNNEISEKSEIFDDQFSVERPDGSNFTLKIRSTKLEDSAMYFCASSGEGYNQPQHFGDGTRLSIL.

This clonotype was observed at least ten times. J is TRBJ1-2 and V is TRBV25-1; D is unresolved. The germline V gene has CDR1 MGHDK and CDR2 SYGVNS. V shed 5 bases and J shed 2 bases, with 9 bases lying between them. This CDR3 contains 13 residues. The CDR3, as DNA: TGTGCCAGCAGTCAGCACGGGAACTATGGCTACACCTTC. The encoded protein is CASSQHGNYGYTF.

The count of this clonotype is one. A read error may explain this, as a much larger clone is one base away. The rearrangement joins TRBV12-3 or TRBV12-4 to TRBJ1-5, with no clear D. The length of the CDR3 is 14 residues. The CDR3 here is CASSLAGWDQPQQF. CDR3 bases: TGTGCCAGCAGTTTAGCTGGCTGGGATCAGCCCCAGCAATTT.

This clonotype was seen repeatedly, ten times or more. The chain carries TRBV12-5 and TRBJ2-3; TRBD1 aligns across 7 bases. The CDR3 consists of 18 residues. From germline, CDR1 is LGHNT and CDR2 FRNRAP. With V trimmed by 4 bases and J by 2 bases, 15 bases remained unmatched. The CDR3 reads CASGSFSTQGVDTDTQYF. In nucleotides, the CDR3 is TGTGCTAGTGGTTCGTTTTCAACTCAGGGGGTTGACACAGATACGCAGTATTTT.

This clonotype was detected a few times. The gene calls are TRBV7-9 and TRBJ1-2; D perhaps matches TRBD1 (5 bases). Germline V gene data show CDR1 as SEHNR and CDR2 as FQNEAQ (reference sequence). Trimming removed 5 bases at V and 4 bases at J, with 20 bases between. The CDR3 runs to 16 residues. The CDR3 DNA follows: TGTGCCAGCAGCCCGCCGAACCGCGGGGCCCCCTATGGCTACACCTTC. Protein: CASSPPNRGAPYGYTF.

The sample holds a few counts of this clonotype. The rearrangement links TRBV4-1 to TRBJ1-1; tentative D call: TRBD1 (6 bases). V was trimmed by 1 base and J by 5 bases, leaving 20 bases between them. Germline V gene lookup returns CDR1 MGHRA and CDR2 YSYEKL. The length of the CDR3 is 17 residues. The CDR3 DNA is TGCGCCAGCAGCCAAGTCCCTGTTGGGGGCGATTTAACTGAAGCTTTCTTT. This translates into CASSQVPVGGDLTEAFF.

In the case of this clonotype: This could be a read error, since a much larger clone is one nucleotide away. This chain joins TRBV12-3 or TRBV12-4 and TRBJ2-3, with D perhaps given as TRBD1 or TRBD2 (6 bases each). The CDR3 extends over 17 amino acids. The V gene lost 6 bases and the J gene lost 2 bases, with 21 bases spanning the gap. CDR3 in amino acids: CASRPRGVGGVTDTQYF. DNA of the CDR3: TGTGCCAGCAGACCCCGGGGAGTGGGGGGCGTCACAGATACGCAGTATTTT.

This clonotype was counted only a few times. The chain uses TRBV7-6 and TRBJ2-5, with 11 bases lining up with TRBD2. Germline V gene sequence: CDR1 SGHVS, CDR2 FNYEAQ. The CDR3 contains 15 residues. J lost 4 bases, V lost 5 bases, and 6 bases had no gene match. DNA for the CDR3: TGTGCCAGCAGCGTTAGCGGGGGGGCCCTAGAGACCCAGTACTTC. It specifies CASSVSGGALETQYF. Filled out from reference TRBV7-6 and TRBJ2-5, the complete variable domain reads GAGVSQSPRYKVTKRGQDVALRCDPISGHVSLYWYRQALGQGPEFLTYFNYEAQQDKSGLPNDRFSAERPEGSISTLTIQRTEQRDSAMYRCASSVSGGALETQYFGPGTRLLVL.

This clonotype came up many times. V gene TRBV7-8 combines with J gene TRBJ1-6; no clear D gene. V was cut by 8 bases and J by 7 bases, with 21 bases left in between. Per germline, CDR1 SGHVS and CDR2 FQNEAQ. This CDR3 contains 16 residues. DNA for the CDR3: TGTGCCAGCGGATCCCAGTCAGGTCCCTTCAATTCACCCCTCCACTTT. Amino acids: CASGSQSGPFNSPLHF.

This clonotype was counted only a few times. The chain has TRBV14 and TRBJ1-1, with D uncertain. CDR1 SGHDN and CDR2 FVKESK come from the germline V gene. Trimming left V 1 base short and J 0 bases short, with 9 bases between. There are 15 residues in the CDR3. CDR3 sequence: CASSQVLPMNTEAFF. The CDR3 nucleotides read TGTGCCAGCAGCCAAGTACTCCCAATGAACACTGAAGCTTTCTTT. The complete variable domain, with remaining parts taken from reference TRBV14 and TRBJ1-1, reads EAGVTQFPSHSVIEKGQTVTLRCDPISGHDNLYWYRRVMGKEIKFLLHFVKESKQDESGMPNNRFLAERTGGTYSTLKVQPAELEDSGVYFCASSQVLPMNTEAFFGQGTRLTVV.

This clonotype was counted a few times. The genes are TRBV18 and TRBJ2-2; 9 bases map to TRBD2. Germline trimming cut 4 bases from V and 0 bases from J; bases unmatched to any gene: 9. The CDR3 contains 18 residues. CDR1 KGHSH and CDR2 LQKENI come from the germline V gene. The CDR3: CASSQLVAGATNTGELFF. CDR3 coding DNA: TGTGCCAGCTCACAGCTTGTAGCGGGGGCGACGAACACCGGGGAGCTGTTTTTT.

CDR3 coding DNA: TGTGCCAGCAGTGAGCAGGGGGCGCGGAACGAGCAGTACTTC. As protein: CASSEQGARNEQYF. The V gene is TRBV6-1, the J gene TRBJ2-7; 8 bases are a match to TRBD1. The CDR3 covers 14 residues. With V trimmed by 3 bases and J by 5 bases, 6 bases remained unmatched. Germline values: CDR1 MNHNS, CDR2 SASEGT.

The chain carries TRBV4-2 and TRBJ2-1; 7 bases are shared with TRBD1. Trimming removed 7 bases from V and 5 bases from J; junction bases left unmatched: 8. This CDR3 comprises 14 residues. Germline V CDR1 and CDR2: LGHNA, YNFKEQ. CDR3 DNA: TGTGCCAGCAAGACAGGGCGGCCCGACAATGAGCAGTTCTTC. This gives the protein CASKTGRPDNEQFF.

The chain carries TRBV6-5 and TRBJ2-5; 7 nucleotides align to TRBD2. This CDR3 is 13 amino acids long. Germline V CDR1 and CDR2: MNHEY, SVGAGI. The junction had 4 bases not matched to a gene; V was cut back by 2 bases and J by 7 bases. CDR3: CASSYGGGGTQYF. The CDR3 DNA reads as TGTGCCAGCAGTTACGGCGGGGGAGGGACCCAGTACTTC.

This clonotype was counted a few times. V is TRBV5-6 and J is TRBJ1-2; 9 bases are shared with TRBD1. Germline assignment: CDR1 SGHDT and CDR2 YYEEEE. The ends lost 1 base at V and 4 bases at J; junction bases unmatched: 8. The CDR3 has 16 residues. This CDR3 is CASSLSGQGEFYGYTF. CDR3 coding DNA: TGTGCCAGCAGCTTGTCGGGACAGGGAGAATTCTATGGCTACACCTTC.

The rearrangement uses TRBV12-3 or TRBV12-4 and TRBJ2-7, with 9 bases aligning to TRBD1. The V gene end was trimmed by 7 bases and the J gene end by 5 bases; junction bases not matched to a gene: 12. This CDR3 has 15 amino acids. CDR3 in DNA: TGTGCCAGCATGAATACAGGGGGCGGTATCCACGAGCAGTACTTC. As protein: CASMNTGGGIHEQYF.

The V and J genes are TRBV5-4 and TRBJ2-3, with D hard to call. The CDR3 is 14 amino acids. Trimming removed 4 bases from V and 9 bases from J, with 18 bases in between. Germline CDR1 SGHNT, CDR2 YYREEE (reference sequence). For the CDR3, the DNA is TGTGCCAGCAGCACCCTGGGCGAGGCGGACACGCAGTATTTT. Translated, it gives CASSTLGEADTQYF. The full variable domain, in which reference TRBV5-4 and TRBJ2-3 provide the parts outside the CDR3, is ETGVTQSPTHLIKTRGQQVTLRCSSQSGHNTVSWYQQALGQGPQFIFQYYREEENGRGNFPPRFSGLQFPNYSSELNVNALELDDSALYLCASSTLGEADTQYFGPGTRLTVL.

The chain recombines TRBV6-2 or TRBV6-3 with TRBJ1-1; TRBD1 agrees at 9 bases. V was pared by 6 bases and J by 3 bases, with 8 bases of the junction left unmatched. The CDR3 contains 15 residues. Germline V gives CDR1 MNHEY, CDR2 SVGEGT. The CDR3 protein is CASRTQGAGHTEAFF. The CDR3 nucleotides read TGTGCCAGCAGAACACAGGGGGCCGGGCACACTGAAGCTTTCTTT.

This clonotype was seen a few times. The DNA for the CDR3 is TGTGCCAGCAGCTTAGATTTGGGCTATGGCTACACCTTC. Translated, it gives CASSLDLGYGYTF. The chain recombines TRBV7-9 with TRBJ1-2; D is unresolved. Looked up from germline, CDR1 is SEHNR and CDR2 is FQNEAQ (reference sequence). The CDR3 loop spans 13 amino acids. The V and J ends lost 1 base and 4 bases respectively, with 7 bases between them.

This clonotype was picked up one time. A read error is possible here, since a much larger clone lies one base away. The chain recombines TRBV7-2 with TRBJ2-2; D not resolved. Trimming left V 5 bases short and J 8 bases short, with 21 bases between. The CDR3 has 16 residues. CDR1 SGHTA and CDR2 FQGNSA come from the germline V gene. The CDR3 DNA is TGTGCCAGCAGCCGCCACAAGGATCGAACACCGGGGGAGCTGTTTTTT. It yields the protein CASSRHKDRTPGELFF.

A single count supports this clonotype. A read error is possible here, since a much larger clone lies one base away. Since the CDR3 does not end with the conserved phenylalanine or tryptophan, this likely comes from a read error. The CDR3 region has the DNA TGTGCCGGGGGCCCTACCTTGGAGACCCAGTACTGC. It translates to CAGGPTLETQYC. This rearrangement joins TRBV7-2 to TRBJ2-5; the D gene is possibly TRBD1 (6 bases). This CDR3 contains 12 residues. V was trimmed by 11 bases and J by 5 bases, leaving 15 bases between them. Germline assignment: CDR1 SGHTA and CDR2 FQGNSA.